This record concerns one TCR beta chain sequence. Its specificity is unknown. This sample was taken from a study of vaccination and CD4 T cells after COVID-19. Study summary: Two of the convalescents were Hispanic, and the group consisted of six males and four females. Findings and caveats of the study: 304 of 307 vaccine-specific clones from convalescent patients were spike mono-reactive. In median terms, SARS-CoV-2-reactive clonotypes went from approximately 23 to 38, a nonsignificant rise.

The CDR3 is made up of 17 amino acids. Trimming at V came to 6 bases and at J to 0 bases, leaving 9 bases not matched to a gene. Germline CDR1 and CDR2: SGHTA and FQGNSA. Positive SARS-CoV-2 PCR tests in convalescent patients dated from March to December 2020, pre-Alpha, Beta and Delta. A single record per CDR3 protein comes from TCRdb applying MiXCR to the PCR reads. This table holds 25,000 or so distinct CDR3 sequences, 50% to 65% found once. The rearrangement joins TRBV7-2 to TRBJ2-1; 9 bases agree with TRBD2. The clonotype originates from a human donor who had recovered from COVID-19. The sequences come from CD4+ T cells from blood, collected before SARS-CoV-2 vaccination. CDR3 coding DNA: TGTGCCAGCAGACGTATGACTAGCGGAAGCTCCTACAATGAGCAGTTCTTC. Protein product: CASRRMTSGSSYNEQFF.